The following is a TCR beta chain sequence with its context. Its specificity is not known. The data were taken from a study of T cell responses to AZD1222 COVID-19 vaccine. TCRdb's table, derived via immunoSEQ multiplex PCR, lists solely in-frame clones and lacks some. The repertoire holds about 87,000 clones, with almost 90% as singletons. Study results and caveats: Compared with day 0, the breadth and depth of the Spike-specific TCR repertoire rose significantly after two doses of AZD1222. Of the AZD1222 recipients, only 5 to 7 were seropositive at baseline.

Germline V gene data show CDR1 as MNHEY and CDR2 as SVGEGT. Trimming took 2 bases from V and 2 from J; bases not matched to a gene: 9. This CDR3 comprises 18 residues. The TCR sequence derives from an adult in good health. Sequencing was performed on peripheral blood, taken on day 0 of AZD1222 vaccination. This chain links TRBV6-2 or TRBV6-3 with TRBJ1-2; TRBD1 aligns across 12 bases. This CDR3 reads CASSYRRDRGPYNYGYTF. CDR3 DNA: TGTGCCAGCAGTTACCGCCGGGACAGGGGGCCCTACAACTATGGCTACACCTTC.